The 31 T cell receptor beta chains below come from one sample, sequenced in a study of blood T cell repertoires in COVID-19. Sequenced by immunoSEQ multiplex PCR; TCRdb stores in-frame clones only, minus some. The table includes approximately 250,000 clones, roughly 88% detected once. The sequenced sample consisted of PBMCs or T cells enriched from blood (not recorded which). The source of these receptors is a woman in her 30s who had recovered from COVID-19.

CDR3 protein: CASSSLTGNSNQPQHF. The CDR3 DNA is TGTGCCAGCAGTTCACTAACCGGGAATAGCAATCAGCCCCAGCATTTT. The chain joins TRBV27 to TRBJ1-5; no definite D call. This CDR3 is 16 amino acids long. The germline CDR1 and CDR2 sequences are MNHEY and SMNVEV (reference sequence). Trimming left V 4 bases short and J 0 bases short, with 13 bases between.

The CDR3 nucleotides are TGTGCCAGCAGCCAACCCGGGTGGAAAGATACGCAGTATTTT. The encoded protein is CASSQPGWKDTQYF. V and J are TRBV3-1 (or the pseudogene TRBV3-2) and TRBJ2-3; no reliable D call. CDR1 and CDR2 (germline): LGHDT, YNNKEL (reference sequence). This CDR3 region has 14 residues. V lost 2 bases to trimming and J lost 5 bases, with 11 bases between them.

The chain employs TRBV28 and TRBJ1-5; 8 bases are shared with TRBD1. There are 16 residues in the CDR3. The ends lost 5 bases at V and 5 bases at J; junction bases unmatched: 11. Germline V gene sequence: CDR1 MDHEN, CDR2 SYDVKM. CDR3 sequence reads: CASSRQGPSIYQPQHF. The CDR3 DNA reads as TGTGCCAGCAGTCGACAGGGGCCCTCAATCTATCAGCCCCAGCATTTT.

This CDR3 is CASSPRDMNEKLFF. In nucleotides, the CDR3 is TGCGCCAGCAGCCCGAGGGACATGAATGAAAAACTGTTTTTT. V is TRBV5-1 and J is TRBJ1-4, with D possibly being TRBD1 (6 bases). Trimming pared 4 bases from V and 5 bases from J, leaving 12 bases between. Germline CDR1 reads SGHRS; CDR2 reads YFSETQ. CDR3 length: 14 amino acids.

The rearrangement links TRBV7-2 to TRBJ2-5; 8 nucleotides line up with TRBD2. The CDR3 is 17 amino acids. V gave up 0 bases and J gave up 0 bases; unmatched junction bases: 6. The germline gives CDR1 SGHTA, CDR2 FQGNSA. The CDR3 DNA follows: TGTGCCAGCAGCTTAGCGGCGGGGGGCCAGTACCAAGAGACCCAGTACTTC. Amino acid sequence: CASSLAAGGQYQETQYF.

This chain uses TRBV6-5 with TRBJ2-1; D not resolved. Trimming took 5 bases from V and 9 from J, leaving 17 bases between them. CDR3 size: 14 residues. CDR1 is MNHEY, CDR2 SVGAGI, per germline. As DNA, the CDR3 is TGTGCCAGCAGTCCGAACCGAAACCCGGGTGAGCAGTTCTTC. As protein: CASSPNRNPGEQFF.

This chain links TRBV30 with TRBJ1-5; D is undetermined. Germline V gene data show CDR1 as GTSNPN and CDR2 as SVGIG (reference sequence). The V gene lost 0 bases and the J gene lost 2 bases, with 5 bases spanning the gap. There are 13 residues in the CDR3. CDR3: CAWSVTGNQPQHF. The CDR3 nucleotides read TGTGCCTGGAGTGTAACGGGCAATCAGCCCCAGCATTTT.

This sequence joins TRBV9 and TRBJ1-6, with D possibly TRBD1 on 6 matching bases. This CDR3 spans 14 amino acids. Germline assignment: CDR1 SGDLS and CDR2 YYNGEE. Trimming pared 3 bases from V and 4 bases from J, leaving 8 bases between. The CDR3 region is CASSAGQYNSPLHF. DNA for the CDR3: TGTGCCAGCAGCGCAGGACAGTATAATTCACCCCTCCACTTT.

The rearrangement links TRBV30 to TRBJ1-1; no firm D call. The CDR3 is 14 residues long. V lost 0 bases and J lost 0, with 8 bases in between. Per germline, CDR1 GTSNPN and CDR2 SVGIG (reference sequence). CDR3 DNA: TGTGCCTGGAGTGTAGTAGCTATGAACACTGAAGCTTTCTTT. Its translation is CAWSVVAMNTEAFF. The variable domain in full, with the rest retrieved from reference TRBV30 and TRBJ1-1, is SQTIHQWPATLVQPVGSPLSLECTVEGTSNPNLYWYRQAAGRGLQLLFYSVGIGQISSEVPQNLSASRPQDRQFILSSKKLLLSDSGFYLCAWSVVAMNTEAFFGQGTRLTVV.

Comment on this clone: Germline and junction disagree at one end, which may indicate a read error. The chain recombines TRBV9 with TRBJ2-7, with 9 bases matching TRBD2. This CDR3 spans 15 amino acids. Germline CDR1 and CDR2: SGDLS and YYNGEE. Here the CDR3 DNA reads TGTGCCAGCGGCGTAGCGGGAGATACCCTAGGTGAGCAGTACTTC. Protein: CASGVAGDTLGEQYF.

The chain joins TRBV6-5 to TRBJ2-1, with 9 nucleotides matching TRBD2. The V segment lost 4 bases and the J segment 4 bases; nucleotides outside the gene matches: 5. Germline V gene data show CDR1 as MNHEY and CDR2 as SVGAGI. CDR3 length: 15 residues. DNA for the CDR3: TGTGCCAGCAGTTTGCTAGCGGGAATGTACAATGAGCAGTTCTTC. This codes for CASSLLAGMYNEQFF.

A single count supports this clone. The chain uses TRBV29-1 and TRBJ1-5; the match to TRBD1 covers 7 bases. CDR3 size: 13 residues. V was pared by 3 bases and J by 6 bases, with 5 bases of the junction left unmatched. Germline V gives CDR1 SQVTM, CDR2 ANQGSEA. DNA for the CDR3: TGCAGCGTTGACTCCAGGGGGACTCAGCCCCAGCATTTT. Translating it yields CSVDSRGTQPQHF.

The genes are TRBV9 and TRBJ1-5; TRBD1 might be the D (6 bases). V dropped 4 bases and J dropped 3 bases, with 11 bases sitting between them. The length of the CDR3 is 14 residues. Germline CDR1 SGDLS, CDR2 YYNGEE. CDR3 region: CASSIGQTNQPQHF. The CDR3 DNA reads TGTGCCAGCAGCATCGGACAGACCAATCAGCCCCAGCATTTT.

The chain is built from TRBV5-1 and TRBJ2-3; possible D gene TRBD1, 7 bases. The CDR3 spans 15 residues. CDR1 is SGHRS and CDR2 is YFSETQ in the germline V gene. V lost 2 bases and J 3 bases, leaving 13 bases between the germline ends. Here the CDR3 reads CASSFGGGLTDTQYF. The DNA of the CDR3 is TGCGCCAGCAGCTTCGGAGGGGGCTTGACAGATACGCAGTATTTT. The whole variable domain, remainder taken from reference TRBV5-1 and TRBJ2-3, is KAGVTQTPRYLIKTRGQQVTLSCSPISGHRSVSWYQQTPGQGLQFLFEYFSETQRNKGNFPGRFSGRQFSNSRSEMNVSTLELGDSALYLCASSFGGGLTDTQYFGPGTRLTVL.

This chain connects TRBV13 to TRBJ1-2; 7 bases align to TRBD1. CDR1 PRHDT and CDR2 FYEKMQ come from the germline V gene (reference sequence). Trimming cost V 1 base and J 6 bases; bases outside gene matches: 11. The CDR3 spans 16 residues. This CDR3 reads CASSLDLGNRGDGYTF. CDR3 DNA: TGTGCCAGCAGCTTAGATCTGGGGAACAGGGGTGATGGCTACACCTTC.

This clone was seen once. The V and J genes are TRBV2 and TRBJ1-2; the D gene is possibly TRBD1 (6 bases). Germline V gene sequence: CDR1 SNHLY, CDR2 FYNNEI. Trimming took off 2 bases at V and 2 bases at J, with 24 bases between the two ends. The length of the CDR3 is 19 residues. CDR3 residues: CASSERPLTALRGNYGYTF. The CDR3 nucleotides are TGTGCCAGCAGTGAACGTCCCCTGACGGCCCTGAGGGGGAACTATGGCTACACCTTC.

The V call is TRBV27, the J call TRBJ2-1; TRBD2 matches 7 bases. Trimming cost V 6 bases and J 4 bases; bases outside gene matches: 9. The germline gives CDR1 MNHEY, CDR2 SMNVEV (reference sequence). CDR3 length: 15 amino acids. The CDR3 coding sequence is TGTGCCAGCAGGAACCCCGGGACTACATACAATGAGCAGTTCTTC. This gives the protein CASRNPGTTYNEQFF.

The J gene is TRBJ2-5, the V gene TRBV7-6; 12 bases line up with TRBD2. Germline V gene sequence: CDR1 SGHVS, CDR2 FNYEAQ. This CDR3 comprises 16 residues. Trimming took 5 bases from V and 5 from J; bases not matched to a gene: 9. CDR3 sequence: CASSRTSGEPGETQYF. In DNA, the CDR3 is TGTGCCAGCAGCCGGACTAGCGGGGAACCGGGGGAGACCCAGTACTTC.

This clone was detected only a few times. V usage is TRBV28 and J usage is TRBJ1-1; D perhaps matches TRBD1 (5 bases). The germline V and J ends were trimmed by 6 bases and 1 base, with 21 bases remaining between them. CDR1 and CDR2 (germline): MDHEN, SYDVKM. This CDR3 comprises 17 residues. The CDR3 DNA reads TGTGCCAGCAGCCGCGGCACAGGAGGGGCTCAGAACACTGAAGCTTTCTTT. This translates into CASSRGTGGAQNTEAFF.

The J gene is TRBJ1-5, the V gene TRBV24-1; 7 bases match TRBD1. With 9 bases clipped from V and 8 bases from J, the junction kept 24 bases outside the gene matches. This CDR3 has 18 residues. The germline gives CDR1 KGHDR, CDR2 SFDVKD. The CDR3: CATRKQTGENMRKEPQHF. CDR3 DNA: TGTGCCACCCGGAAACAAACAGGGGAAAACATGCGTAAGGAGCCCCAGCATTTT.

The chain joins TRBV7-8 to TRBJ1-2; TRBD1 is a possible D gene (6 bases). Per germline, CDR1 SGHVS and CDR2 FQNEAQ. V was clipped by 0 bases and J by 4 bases, with 9 bases between them. CDR3 length equals 14 residues. The CDR3: CASSLAGASYGYTF. CDR3 bases: TGTGCCAGCAGCTTAGCGGGGGCTAGCTATGGCTACACCTTC.

The rearrangement joins TRBV5-1 to TRBJ2-2; 8 nucleotides align to TRBD1. The CDR3 totals 17 residues. CDR1 and CDR2 (germline): SGHRS, YFSETQ. Losses at the gene ends were 5 bases for V and 5 bases for J; bases not matched to a gene: 14. The CDR3 coding sequence is TGCGCCAGCAGGCGGATAGGGACAGGCCTCCTTACCGGGGAGCTGTTTTTT. Amino acid sequence: CASRRIGTGLLTGELFF.

The rearrangement links TRBV4-1 to TRBJ2-3; 7 nucleotides agree with TRBD2. CDR3 length: 18 residues. Germline V gene data show CDR1 as MGHRA and CDR2 as YSYEKL. The V and J ends lost 0 bases and 2 bases, in that order; junction bases with no gene match: 11. CDR3 amino acids: CASSQDGTGGRYTDTQYF. DNA for the CDR3: TGCGCCAGCAGCCAAGATGGTACTGGCGGGAGATACACAGATACGCAGTATTTT.

The V call is TRBV6-6, the J call TRBJ1-1, with 9 bases matching TRBD1. The ends lost 6 bases at V and 6 bases at J; junction bases unmatched: 8. The CDR3 is 14 amino acids. Germline loops: CDR1 MNHNY, CDR2 SVGAGI (reference sequence). The CDR3 loop reads CASSPTGGVSEAFF. In DNA, the CDR3 is TGTGCCAGCAGCCCTACAGGGGGCGTTTCTGAAGCTTTCTTT.

This chain connects TRBV10-3 to TRBJ1-2, with a possible D match to TRBD1 (6 bases). The V end lost 0 bases, the J end lost 4 bases, and 12 bases lay between the germline ends. The germline V gene has CDR1 ENHRY and CDR2 SYGVKD. The length of the CDR3 is 15 residues. CDR3 nucleotide sequence: TGTGCCATCAGTGAGTCGAAGAGGACAGCCTATGGCTACACCTTC. It codes for CAISESKRTAYGYTF.

This rearrangement joins TRBV3-1 (or the pseudogene TRBV3-2) to TRBJ2-7, with 7 bases matching TRBD1. The CDR3 is 17 amino acids. With 4 bases clipped from V and 3 bases from J, the junction kept 15 bases outside the gene matches. CDR1 and CDR2 from the germline V gene are LGHDT and YNNKEL (reference sequence). As DNA, the CDR3 is TGTGCCAGCAGCCCCAGAAATTTCGACAGGGCCCGCTACGAGCAGTACTTC. Translated, it gives CASSPRNFDRARYEQYF.

The rearrangement joins TRBV5-1 to TRBJ2-7, with D perhaps matching TRBD1 (6 bases). CDR1 is SGHRS, CDR2 YFSETQ, per germline. This CDR3 has 15 amino acids. The V and J ends lost 0 bases and 2 bases respectively, with 12 bases between them. The CDR3 loop reads CASSLDLQGTYEQYF. The CDR3 region has the DNA TGCGCCAGCAGCTTGGACTTACAGGGAACCTACGAGCAGTACTTC. The full variable domain, in which reference TRBV5-1 and TRBJ2-7 provide the parts outside the CDR3, is KAGVTQTPRYLIKTRGQQVTLSCSPISGHRSVSWYQQTPGQGLQFLFEYFSETQRNKGNFPGRFSGRQFSNSRSEMNVSTLELGDSALYLCASSLDLQGTYEQYFGPGTRLTVT.

The chain carries TRBV7-9 and TRBJ1-2, with TRBD1 as a possible D gene (6 bases). The CDR3 covers 14 residues. Trimming pared 3 bases from V and 6 bases from J, leaving 14 bases between. Germline V gives CDR1 SEHNR, CDR2 FQNEAQ (reference sequence). As DNA, the CDR3 is TGTGCCAGCAGCTTGGGGAGGGGGACTAATGGCTACACCTTC. The encoded protein is CASSLGRGTNGYTF.

The gene calls are TRBV5-4 and TRBJ2-1; D is perhaps TRBD1 (6 bases). CDR1 SGHNT and CDR2 YYREEE come from the germline V gene (reference sequence). The CDR3 contains 16 residues. V shed 1 base and J shed 13 bases, with 24 bases lying between them. CDR3 region: CASSLRGNRDIQNQFF. Here the CDR3 DNA reads TGTGCCAGCAGCTTGCGAGGAAACCGGGACATCCAAAACCAGTTCTTC. Full variable domain (outside the CDR3, taken from reference TRBV5-4 and TRBJ2-1): ETGVTQSPTHLIKTRGQQVTLRCSSQSGHNTVSWYQQALGQGPQFIFQYYREEENGRGNFPPRFSGLQFPNYSSELNVNALELDDSALYLCASSLRGNRDIQNQFFGPGTRLTVL.

CDR3 sequence reads: CASSFLQRMNTEAFF. The CDR3 region has the DNA TGTGCCAGCAGCTTCCTACAGAGAATGAACACTGAAGCTTTCTTT. The J gene is TRBJ1-1, the V gene TRBV5-6; D is ambiguous. The V and J ends lost 2 bases and 0 bases respectively, with 11 bases between them. Germline V gene sequence: CDR1 SGHDT, CDR2 YYEEEE. CDR3 length: 15 residues.

V and J are TRBV9 and TRBJ1-1; maybe TRBD1 (5 bases). Germline lookup yields CDR1 SGDLS and CDR2 YYNGEE. This CDR3 is 14 amino acids long. V gave up 1 base and J gave up 1 base, with 8 bases separating them. The CDR3 coding sequence is TGTGCCAGCAGCGTAACAGGTTCGAACACTGAAGCTTTCTTT. Translated, it gives CASSVTGSNTEAFF.